This T cell receptor (beta chain) was recovered during a study of T-cell reconstitution after alpha-beta-depleted transplantation in children. Study findings and constraints: Reportedly, only several hundred clones from non-depleted graft cells drove alpha-beta T-cell counts at about two months. After transplant, high TCRbeta diversity at day 60 in some patients arose from surviving recipient T cells and thymic progenitors. A year post-transplant, T-cell counts and diversity derived mostly from newly produced T cells.

Details on this clonotype: Its antigen remains unknown.

The CDR3 has 15 amino acids. The V gene's germline CDR1 is SGHTA and CDR2 FQGNSA. The J segment lost 0 bases and the V segment lost 5 bases, leaving 7 bases of the junction unmatched. The TCRbeta library incorporated unique molecular identifiers. Each CDR3 protein is one row after TCRdb ran MiXCR on the PCR reads. This table holds about 870,000 distinct CDR3 sequences, 15% to 20% found once. This sequence originates from a male patient younger than 18 who had a stem cell transplant for acute lymphoblastic leukemia, so the T cells may come from the graft donor. This sample comprised PBMCs, mostly from graft donor cells, obtained 360 days after TCRalphabeta/CD19-depleted stem cell transplant. J is TRBJ2-7 and V is TRBV7-2; 7 nucleotides match TRBD1. The CDR3 sequence: CASSRDRDSSYEQYF. The CDR3 coding sequence is TGTGCCAGCAGCCGCGACCGGGACAGCTCCTACGAGCAGTACTTC.